This entry lists 30 T cell receptor beta chains sequenced from one sample in a study of cytomegalovirus exposure and HLA in healthy donors. Use of 60 Vbeta and 13 Jbeta primers characterized the PCR. The table came from immunoSEQ multiplex PCR; TCRdb's copy has only in-frame clones and leaves some out. The repertoire includes 84,000 or so clones, about 88% of them detected once, and approximately 2.4% sits in the top ten. Sequencing used PBMCs. The receptors stem from a woman between 50 and 59 years old in good health and CMV-seronegative.

J is TRBJ1-5 and V is TRBV27, with 7 bases that match TRBD1. Losses at the gene ends were 6 bases for V and 6 bases for J; bases not matched to a gene: 11. This CDR3 region has 15 residues. Germline V gene data show CDR1 as MNHEY and CDR2 as SMNVEV (reference sequence). CDR3 nucleotide sequence: TGTGCCAGCAGCCCTGACAGGGTTTACCGTCAGCCCCAGCATTTT. Protein product: CASSPDRVYRQPQHF.

The V call is TRBV5-6, the J call TRBJ2-1; 13 bases line up with TRBD2. V dropped 0 bases and J dropped 9; count of bases not matched to a gene: 3. CDR3 length: 15 amino acids. CDR1 and CDR2 (germline): SGHDT, YYEEEE. This chain's CDR3 is CASSLGLAGGGEQFF. The DNA for the CDR3 is TGTGCCAGCAGCTTGGGACTAGCGGGAGGCGGTGAGCAGTTCTTC. The full variable domain, in which reference TRBV5-6 and TRBJ2-1 provide the parts outside the CDR3, is DAGVTQSPTHLIKTRGQQVTLRCSPKSGHDTVSWYQQALGQGPQFIFQYYEEEERQRGNFPDRFSGHQFPNYSSELNVNALLLGDSALYLCASSLGLAGGGEQFFGPGTRLTVL.

V is TRBV5-1 and J is TRBJ2-1; possible D gene TRBD1, 6 bases. With 4 bases removed from V and 0 bases from J, the gap between germline ends came to 11 bases. CDR1 is SGHRS and CDR2 is YFSETQ in the germline V gene. The CDR3 runs to 15 residues. CDR3 DNA sequence: TGCGCCAGCAGCACCGGACAGAGCTCCTACAATGAGCAGTTCTTC. Its translation: CASSTGQSSYNEQFF.

This chain joins TRBV5-4 and TRBJ1-1, with D maybe TRBD1 (5 bases). With 1 base removed from V and 0 bases from J, the gap between germline ends came to 10 bases. This CDR3 has 15 residues. In germline, CDR1 is SGHNT, CDR2 YYREEE (reference sequence). The chain's CDR3 is CASSLPQALNTEAFF. Here the CDR3 DNA reads TGTGCCAGCAGCTTGCCACAGGCCCTGAACACTGAAGCTTTCTTT.

The chain employs TRBV6-5 and TRBJ2-5, with TRBD2 identical over 13 bases. Trimming removed 6 bases from V and 4 bases from J; junction bases left unmatched: 5. This CDR3 has 15 residues. Germline lookup yields CDR1 MNHEY and CDR2 SVGAGI. In nucleotides, the CDR3 is TGTGCCAGCAGAGGGACTAGCGGGAATAGAGAGACCCAGTACTTC. It encodes CASRGTSGNRETQYF.

V usage is TRBV15 and J usage is TRBJ2-7; D perhaps matches TRBD1 (5 bases). Germline values: CDR1 LNHNV, CDR2 YYDKDF (reference sequence). Trimming pared 0 bases from V and 7 bases from J, leaving 16 bases between. CDR3 size: 15 residues. DNA for the CDR3: TGTGCCACCAGCAGAGATTTAGACACGTCAGGGGAGCAGTACTTC. Its translation is CATSRDLDTSGEQYF.

The rearrangement uses TRBV4-3 and TRBJ2-6; D is uncertain. CDR3 size: 15 residues. Trimming left V 0 bases short and J 2 bases short, with 5 bases between. The germline gives CDR1 LGHNA, CDR2 YSLEER. CDR3 in DNA: TGCGCCAGCAGCCAAGAGTTAGCTGGGGCCAACGTCCTGACTTTC. Translating gives CASSQELAGANVLTF.

The CDR3 region is CAISALTGNQPQHF. DNA for the CDR3: TGTGCCATCAGTGCTCTGACAGGGAATCAGCCCCAGCATTTT. The chain recombines TRBV10-3 with TRBJ1-5, with 7 bases that match TRBD1. CDR1 is ENHRY, CDR2 SYGVKD, per germline. V shed 4 bases, J shed 4 bases, and the junction held 4 bases outside the gene matches. CDR3 size: 14 residues.

The chain uses TRBV5-8 and TRBJ1-1; D is uncertain. V shed 0 bases and J shed 9 bases, with 6 bases lying between them. Looked up from germline, CDR1 is SGHTS and CDR2 is YDEGEE. CDR3 length: 11 residues. In DNA, the CDR3 is TGTGCCAGCAGCTTGGCACAGAAAGCTTTCTTT. This translates into CASSLAQKAFF.

The chain links TRBV25-1 to TRBJ2-7; D uncertain. V was shortened by 0 bases and J by 1 base, with 13 bases between the two germline ends. CDR1 is MGHDK and CDR2 is SYGVNS in the germline V gene. The CDR3 length is 16 residues. DNA for the CDR3: TGTGCCAGCAGTGAATACCCCTTATGGGCGTCCTACGAGCAGTACGTC. Translating gives CASSEYPLWASYEQYV.

The chain employs TRBV4-1 and TRBJ1-4, with 8 nucleotides matching TRBD1. CDR1 and CDR2 (germline): MGHRA, YSYEKL. This CDR3 spans 16 amino acids. V shed 3 bases and J 0 bases; nucleotides not matched to a gene: 3. As DNA, the CDR3 is TGCGCCAGCAGCCAGACAGGGGCTGCAACTAATGAAAAACTGTTTTTT. The encoded protein is CASSQTGAATNEKLFF.

This chain joins TRBV14 and TRBJ2-2, with D uncertain. Trimming stripped 3 bases from V and 4 bases from J, with 3 bases between. The CDR3 covers 12 residues. Germline lookup yields CDR1 SGHDN and CDR2 FVKESK. DNA of the CDR3: TGTGCCAGCAGCCAGGCCACCGGGGAGCTGTTTTTT. This codes for CASSQATGELFF.

The chain recombines TRBV6-5 with TRBJ2-7, with 9 positions matching TRBD2. CDR1 is MNHEY and CDR2 is SVGAGI in the germline V gene. J gave up 4 bases and V 6 bases, and 7 bases lay outside the gene matches. This CDR3 is 14 amino acids long. In DNA form, the CDR3 reads TGTGCCAGCAGCTCCGGGACTAGCTTGTACGAGCAGTACTTC. This sequence encodes CASSSGTSLYEQYF.

This clone was recorded a few times. V gene TRBV5-4 combines with J gene TRBJ1-2; TRBD1 matches at 10 bases. CDR1 and CDR2 from the germline V gene are SGHNT and YYREEE (reference sequence). The CDR3 runs to 16 residues. V trimming: 0 bases; J trimming: 2 bases; junction bases outside the gene matches: 4. Written as DNA, the CDR3 is TGTGCCAGCAGCTTGGGACAGGGGGCCCTAAACTATGGCTACACCTTC. Translation gives CASSLGQGALNYGYTF.

The chain is built from TRBV19 and TRBJ1-1; TRBD1 matches 7 bases. Germline V gives CDR1 LNHDA, CDR2 SQIVND (reference sequence). This CDR3 region has 14 residues. Unmatched junction bases numbered 7, after V lost 5 bases and J lost 4 bases. The DNA of the CDR3 is TGTGCCAGTAGTCCACCCCAGGGGGTCACTGAAGCTTTCTTT. This translates into CASSPPQGVTEAFF. The full variable domain, its missing parts supplied by reference TRBV19 and TRBJ1-1, is DGGITQSPKYLFRKEGQNVTLSCEQNLNHDAMYWYRQDPGQGLRLIYYSQIVNDFQKGDIAEGYSVSREKKESFPLTVTSAQKNPTAFYLCASSPPQGVTEAFFGQGTRLTVV.

There are a few counts of this clone. J is TRBJ1-6 and V is TRBV14; D unclear. The V end was cut by 1 base, the J end by 0 bases, with 7 bases between. In germline, CDR1 is SGHDN, CDR2 FVKESK. The CDR3 runs 16 residues. The CDR3 reads CASSQVQSSYNSPLHF. Written as DNA, the CDR3 is TGTGCCAGCAGCCAAGTACAGTCCTCCTATAATTCACCCCTCCACTTT.

For the CDR3, the DNA is TGTGCCAGCTCACCACAAAATACCGCGGAGACCCAGTACTTC. Translating gives CASSPQNTAETQYF. The rearrangement uses TRBV18 and TRBJ2-5, with D unresolved. This CDR3 has 14 amino acids. The ends were cut back, 1 base at V and 5 bases at J, with 11 bases in the middle. CDR1 and CDR2 from the germline V gene are KGHSH and LQKENI.

This sequence joins TRBV9 and TRBJ2-1; 14 nucleotides agree with TRBD2. The CDR3 runs to 19 residues. Germline values: CDR1 SGDLS, CDR2 YYNGEE. J was trimmed by 10 bases and V by 0 bases; bases with no gene match: 15. The chain's CDR3 is CASSVERGGLAGGGEEQFF. The CDR3 coding sequence is TGTGCCAGCAGCGTAGAGAGGGGAGGACTAGCGGGGGGAGGAGAGGAGCAGTTCTTC.

V gene TRBV6-5 combines with J gene TRBJ1-2; 7 nucleotides line up with TRBD1. This CDR3 spans 13 amino acids. V lost 5 bases and J lost 3; bases outside the gene matches: 3. Germline CDR1 is MNHEY and CDR2 is SVGAGI. The CDR3 here is CASSRGGDYGYTF. DNA of the CDR3: TGTGCCAGCAGTCGAGGGGGCGACTATGGCTACACCTTC.

The chain is built from TRBV15 and TRBJ2-2; possibly TRBD2 for D (5 bases). CDR3 size: 14 residues. The V end lost 1 base, the J end lost 4 bases, and 7 bases lay between the germline ends. Germline loops: CDR1 LNHNV, CDR2 YYDKDF (reference sequence). This CDR3 reads CATSRAGVTGELFF. CDR3 nucleotides: TGTGCCACCAGCAGAGCCGGGGTCACCGGGGAGCTGTTTTTT.

The rearrangement joins TRBV10-3 to TRBJ1-2, with D uncertain. CDR1 is ENHRY, CDR2 SYGVKD, per germline. V was pared by 11 bases and J by 1 base, with 17 bases between. The CDR3 consists of 14 residues. In nucleotides, the CDR3 is TGTGCCCACGGGGAGGGCGACTTTAACTATGGCTACACCTTC. Translation: CAHGEGDFNYGYTF.

The rearrangement joins TRBV7-2 to TRBJ2-1; no clear D. V lost 2 bases to trimming and J lost 3 bases, with 8 bases between them. This CDR3 contains 14 residues. Germline CDR1 reads SGHTA; CDR2 reads FQGNSA. The CDR3 here is CASSLRPGYNEQFF. The DNA for the CDR3 is TGTGCCAGCAGCTTACGGCCAGGCTACAATGAGCAGTTCTTC.

This clone was picked up a small number of times. This sequence joins TRBV9 and TRBJ2-2; TRBD1 agrees at 8 bases. Germline loops: CDR1 SGDLS, CDR2 YYNGEE. J gave up 1 base and V 1 base, and 3 bases lay outside the gene matches. The CDR3 length is 16 residues. The CDR3 sequence is CASSVHRGENTGELFF. As DNA, the CDR3 is TGTGCCAGCAGCGTACACAGGGGGGAGAACACCGGGGAGCTGTTTTTT.

This chain uses TRBV6-1 with TRBJ2-1, with 7 nucleotides matching TRBD2. CDR1 is MNHNS, CDR2 SASEGT, per germline. V lost 1 base and J lost 8; bases outside the gene matches: 11. This CDR3 spans 16 amino acids. The CDR3 sequence is CASSEEGDRRGDEQFF. The CDR3 nucleotides read TGTGCCAGCAGTGAAGAAGGGGACCGTCGGGGGGATGAGCAGTTCTTC.

This chain links TRBV5-1 with TRBJ1-6; no clear D. Between the trimmed V and J ends, which lost 0 bases and 0 bases, there was a span of 10 bases. Germline CDR1 and CDR2: SGHRS and YFSETQ. The CDR3 length is 17 residues. The CDR3 here is CASSLAIESSYNSPLHF. The DNA for the CDR3 is TGCGCCAGCAGCTTGGCGATCGAGAGCTCCTATAATTCACCCCTCCACTTT.

The rearrangement uses TRBV7-2 and TRBJ2-1, with 7 bases aligning to TRBD2. V shed 9 bases, J shed 6 bases, and the junction held 11 bases outside the gene matches. Germline CDR1 is SGHTA and CDR2 is FQGNSA. The CDR3 contains 14 residues. CDR3 sequence reads: CASRDLAELNEQFF. Here the CDR3 DNA reads TGTGCCAGTCGTGACCTAGCGGAGCTCAATGAGCAGTTCTTC.

V is TRBV5-1 and J is TRBJ2-1, with 15 bases matching TRBD2. Germline V lookup: CDR1 SGHRS, CDR2 YFSETQ. CDR3 length: 15 residues. V lost 4 bases, J lost 7 bases, and 3 bases stayed unmatched. The CDR3 sequence: CASSVGLAGGNEQFF. CDR3 nucleotide sequence: TGCGCCAGCAGCGTGGGACTAGCGGGGGGAAATGAGCAGTTCTTC.

This clone appeared a single time. The chain is built from TRBV5-4 and TRBJ2-5; 11 bases match TRBD2. From germline, CDR1 is SGHNT and CDR2 YYREEE (reference sequence). The CDR3 runs 14 residues. V lost 1 base to trimming and J lost 5 bases; unmatched junction nucleotides: 1. The CDR3 DNA reads as TGTGCCAGCAGCTTGCCTAGCGGGAGGGAGACCCAGTACTTC. Its translation: CASSLPSGRETQYF.

This clone was observed a single time. This chain connects TRBV2 to TRBJ1-2; D remains unclear. This CDR3 spans 13 amino acids. Germline lookup yields CDR1 SNHLY and CDR2 FYNNEI. Trimming left V 10 bases short and J 7 bases short, with 19 bases between. The CDR3 is CATSDFQAGGYTF. As DNA, the CDR3 is TGTGCCACCTCGGACTTCCAGGCCGGTGGCTACACCTTC.

V usage is TRBV5-4 and J usage is TRBJ2-1, with 9 bases lining up with TRBD2. Germline CDR1 is SGHNT and CDR2 is YYREEE (reference sequence). The V segment lost 4 bases and the J segment 3 bases; nucleotides outside the gene matches: 5. The CDR3 covers 15 residues. The CDR3 DNA is TGTGCCAGCAGCCGAGGTAGCGGGGGCTACAATGAGCAGTTCTTC. The encoded protein is CASSRGSGGYNEQFF.